Listed below are T cell receptor beta chains from one sample, sequenced in a study of T-cell memory formation after mild COVID-19. Using its own MiXCR run on the 5' RACE reads, TCRdb lists one record per CDR3 protein. The profile shows hundreds of thousands of distinct CDR3 sequences, 23% of them singletons. Specimen: PBMCs or a T cell subset sorted from them (not recorded which). The receptors derive from an adult woman who had mild COVID-19 (a few samples of this study predate the infection). Cell type and time point are not known. Each CDR3 is given without its conserved first and last residue.

ASSLAGVDEQF TRBV7-2
ASSYAFHEQF TRBV7-9
ASSRQGLNTGELF TRBV2
ASSPAAGRRTTEAF TRBV13
ASSKDRVETQY TRBV19
ASSPIDRGLEQY TRBV18
ATSRDPGLEAF TRBV15
ASSPGQGTITYEQY TRBV5-1
ASRDRDRASYEQY TRBV19
ATSTSGAPGGV TRBV5-6
ASSLTTGPYEQY TRBV7-3
ASRKTGTSVREQY TRBV27
ASSPTNSNQPQH TRBV7-9
SARQGRYTGELF TRBV20-1
ASTWYGTDTQY TRBV12-3/TRBV12-4
ASSLMDNTEAF TRBV5-1
ASSQPSIYFRGGVSQQY TRBV3-1
ASRDLKGYT TRBV2
AWSGARTGYEQY TRBV30
ASSRGGGSTDTQY TRBV25-1
ASKALGGEQY TRBV5-1
SAATGPQY TRBV20-1
ASTPLRGPQY TRBV6-6
ASSFERDNEQF TRBV11-2
ASSLGPDGSYEQY TRBV5-5
ASSMYNEQF TRBV14
SAVGTDRGVYEQY TRBV29-1
ASSSGIVHEKLF TRBV5-1
ASTPRRGLAGGLGSYEQY TRBV5-8
ASSNGQGGVYGYT TRBV10-2
ASSLVGQGAVQETQY TRBV7-2
ASSLGFVQETQY TRBV5-1
ASSLGGTDSGNTIY TRBV5-5
ASSGGSYRRISYNEQF TRBV12-3/TRBV12-4
ASSLDGKSTDTQY TRBV4-2
ASSVGSGSGDYEQY TRBV9
SVEDYGTGGKNEQF TRBV29-1
SAWGRWNTEAF TRBV20-1
AWSPRGREVYNEQF TRBV30
ASGAGVSTDTQY TRBV7-3
ASSGDRKNIQY TRBV12-3/TRBV12-4
ATSDGQGGNQPQH TRBV24-1
ASSLGGDGEKLF TRBV7-6
ASRLGSRLNTEAF TRBV19
ASSPGRTETSLLADTQY TRBV11-2
ATKQGRFGANVLT TRBV15
ASRFQGSTDTQY TRBV5-1
ASSQGLTKNEQF TRBV12-3/TRBV12-4
ASSLTSGRSYEQY TRBV12-3/TRBV12-4
ASSRTERTDTQY TRBV4-2
AIGPGQETQY TRBV10-3
ASSPHDRDYEQY TRBV5-1
ASSPGLGYTEAF TRBV7-9
ASSLVNLQRRVETQY TRBV7-9
ASSIGGPSGGYT TRBV6-5
SARSSGQGGTEAF TRBV20-1
ASSLETTSTDTQY TRBV7-2